This T cell receptor (beta chain) was recorded in a study of blood T cell repertoires in COVID-19. Study background: Collection of acute and convalescent COVID-19 samples took place in the United States, Italy and Spain. Sources were T cells, B-cell-depleted T cells, or PBMCs; the material itself was cDNA or gDNA.

Original processing methods: Nucleated cell number was recorded as an estimate derived from reference gene primer amplification. The table came from immunoSEQ multiplex PCR; TCRdb's copy has only in-frame clones and leaves some out. V and J calls and clone size follow that table, whereas D and trimming were derived from the DNA. The sample lists about 280,000 clones, around 88% occurring once. The CDR3 is made up of 17 amino acids. Seattle's cohort entered during active infection and was followed longitudinally. The sample consisted of peripheral blood. The TCR sequence derives from a woman in her 70s with COVID-19, enrolled during active disease. The chain uses TRBV1 and TRBJ2-5; TRBD2 is taken as the D call from the table, unchecked against the DNA. TRBV1 is a pseudogene. CDR3 DNA sequence: TGCACCAGCAGCCAAGAGACTAGCGGGGGGGTCCAAGAGACCCAGTACTTC. Amino acids: CTSSQETSGGVQETQYF.